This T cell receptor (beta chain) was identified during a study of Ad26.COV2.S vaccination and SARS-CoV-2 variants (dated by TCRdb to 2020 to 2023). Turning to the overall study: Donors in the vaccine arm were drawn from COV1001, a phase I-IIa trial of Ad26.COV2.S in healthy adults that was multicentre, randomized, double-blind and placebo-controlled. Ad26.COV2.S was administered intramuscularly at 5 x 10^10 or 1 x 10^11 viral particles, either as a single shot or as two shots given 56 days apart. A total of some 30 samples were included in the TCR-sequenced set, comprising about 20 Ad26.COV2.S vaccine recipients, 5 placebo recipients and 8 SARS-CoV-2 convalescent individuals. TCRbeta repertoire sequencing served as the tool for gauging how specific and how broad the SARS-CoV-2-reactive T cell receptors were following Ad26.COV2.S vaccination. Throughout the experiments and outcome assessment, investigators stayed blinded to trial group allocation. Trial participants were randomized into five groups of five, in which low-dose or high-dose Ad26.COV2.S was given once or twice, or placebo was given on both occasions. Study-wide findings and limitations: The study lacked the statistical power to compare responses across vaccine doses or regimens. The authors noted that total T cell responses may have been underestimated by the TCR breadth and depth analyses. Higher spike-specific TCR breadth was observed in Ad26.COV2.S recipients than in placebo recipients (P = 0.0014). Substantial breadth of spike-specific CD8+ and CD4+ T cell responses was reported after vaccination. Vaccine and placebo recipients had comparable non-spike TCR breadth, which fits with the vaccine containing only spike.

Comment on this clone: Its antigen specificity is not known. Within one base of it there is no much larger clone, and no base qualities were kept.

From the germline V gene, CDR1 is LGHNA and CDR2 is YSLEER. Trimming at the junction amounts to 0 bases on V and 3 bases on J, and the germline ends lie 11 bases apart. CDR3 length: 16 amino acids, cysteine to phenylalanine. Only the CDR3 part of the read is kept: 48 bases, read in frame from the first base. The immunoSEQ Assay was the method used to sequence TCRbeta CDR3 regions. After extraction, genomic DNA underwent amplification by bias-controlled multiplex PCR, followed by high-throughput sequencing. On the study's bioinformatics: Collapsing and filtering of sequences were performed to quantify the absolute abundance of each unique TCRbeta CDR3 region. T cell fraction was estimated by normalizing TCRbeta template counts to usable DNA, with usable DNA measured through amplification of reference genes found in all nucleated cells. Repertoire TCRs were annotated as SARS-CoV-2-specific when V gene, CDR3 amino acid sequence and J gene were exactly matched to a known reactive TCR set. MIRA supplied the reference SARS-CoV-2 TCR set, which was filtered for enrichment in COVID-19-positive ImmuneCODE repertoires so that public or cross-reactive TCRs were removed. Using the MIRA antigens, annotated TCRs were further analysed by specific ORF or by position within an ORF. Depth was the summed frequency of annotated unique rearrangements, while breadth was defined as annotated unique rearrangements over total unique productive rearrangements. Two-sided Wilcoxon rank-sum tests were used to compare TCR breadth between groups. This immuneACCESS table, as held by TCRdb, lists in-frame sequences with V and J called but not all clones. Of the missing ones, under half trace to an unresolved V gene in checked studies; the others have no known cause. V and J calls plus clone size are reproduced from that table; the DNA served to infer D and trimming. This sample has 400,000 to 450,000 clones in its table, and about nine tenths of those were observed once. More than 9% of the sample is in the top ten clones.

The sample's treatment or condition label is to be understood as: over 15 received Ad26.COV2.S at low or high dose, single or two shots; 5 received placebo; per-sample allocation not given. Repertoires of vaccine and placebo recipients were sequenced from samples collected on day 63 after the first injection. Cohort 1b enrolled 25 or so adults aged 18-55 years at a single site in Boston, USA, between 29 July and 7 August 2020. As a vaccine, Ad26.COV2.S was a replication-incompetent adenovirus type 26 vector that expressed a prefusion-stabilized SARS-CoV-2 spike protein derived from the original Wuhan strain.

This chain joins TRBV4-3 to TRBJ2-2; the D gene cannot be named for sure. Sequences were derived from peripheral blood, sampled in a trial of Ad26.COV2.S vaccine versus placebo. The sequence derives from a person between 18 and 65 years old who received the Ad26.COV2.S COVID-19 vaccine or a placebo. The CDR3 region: CASSQDRLSYTGELFF. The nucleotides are TGCGCCAGCAGCCAAGATCGGCTGAGCTACACCGGGGAGCTGTTTTTT.